This T cell receptor beta chain came from a study of blood T cell repertoires in COVID-19. Trimming pared 3 bases from V and 4 bases from J, leaving 6 bases between. This CDR3 has 12 residues. This clone was counted between two and nine times. Only in-frame clones appear in the TCRdb table, and some are missing; sequencing was by immunoSEQ multiplex PCR. The sample lists about 170,000 clones; around 85% were seen once. Sequenced: peripheral blood. V usage is TRBV12-3 or TRBV12-4 and J usage is TRBJ1-2; D gene uncertain. This TCR came from a man aged 60 to 69 who had recovered from COVID-19. The CDR3 DNA reads TGTGCCAGCAGTTTGGCTGCCTATGGCTACACCTTC. This gives the protein CASSLAAYGYTF.